This TCR beta chain is drawn from a study of blood T cell repertoires in COVID-19. The CDR3 spans 15 residues. The V gene's germline CDR1 is SEHNR and CDR2 FQNEAQ (reference sequence). V lost 5 bases and J lost 5; bases outside the gene matches: 7. In the authors' workflow: The assay estimated nucleated cells by amplifying reference gene primers. The method was immunoSEQ multiplex PCR; TCRdb's version includes in-frame clones alone and lacks a portion of them. Clone size and V and J calls were adopted from that table, with D and trimming inferred from the DNA. Of about 350,000 clones listed, about 89% were seen once; the top ten hold roughly 5%.

This sequence joins TRBV7-9 and TRBJ2-5, with 11 bases identical to TRBD1. This receptor was identified in a woman aged 25 to 45 who had recovered from COVID-19. Sequences were obtained from PBMCs or T cells enriched from blood (not recorded which). This chain's CDR3 is CASSLRDRGSETQYF. DNA for the CDR3: TGTGCCAGCAGCCTCAGGGACAGGGGGAGTGAGACCCAGTACTTC.